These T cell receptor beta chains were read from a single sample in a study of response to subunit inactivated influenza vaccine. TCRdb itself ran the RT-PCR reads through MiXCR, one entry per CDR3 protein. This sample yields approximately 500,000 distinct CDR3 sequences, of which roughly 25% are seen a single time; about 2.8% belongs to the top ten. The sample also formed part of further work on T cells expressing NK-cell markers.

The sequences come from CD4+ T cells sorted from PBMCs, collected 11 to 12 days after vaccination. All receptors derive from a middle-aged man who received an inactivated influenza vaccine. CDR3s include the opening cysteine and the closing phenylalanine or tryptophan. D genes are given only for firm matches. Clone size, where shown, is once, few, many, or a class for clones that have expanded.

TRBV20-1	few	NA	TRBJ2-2	CSACTVNTGELFF	TGCAGTGCTTGTACAGTGAACACCGGGGAGCTGTTTTTT
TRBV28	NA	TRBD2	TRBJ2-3	CASGGSSGGSDTQYF	TGTGCCAGCGGGGGTTCTAGCGGGGGATCAGATACGCAGTATTTT
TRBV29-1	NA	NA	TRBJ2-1	CSTRERGSYNEQFF	TGCAGCACTCGAGAACGGGGGTCCTACAATGAGCAGTTCTTC
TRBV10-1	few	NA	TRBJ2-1	CASSVDSSPYNEQFF	TGCGCCAGCAGTGTGGACAGTTCGCCCTACAATGAGCAGTTCTTC
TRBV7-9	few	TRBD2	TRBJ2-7	CAAASFPLASGSYEQYF	TGTGCAGCAGCTTCATTTCCTCTGGCTAGCGGCTCCTACGAGCAGTACTTC
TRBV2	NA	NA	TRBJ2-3	CASSTQGFTDTQYF	TGTGCCAGCAGTACACAGGGATTCACAGATACGCAGTATTTT
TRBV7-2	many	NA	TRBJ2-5	CASSLERAQETQYF	TGTGCCAGCAGCTTGGAAAGGGCCCAAGAGACCCAGTACTTC
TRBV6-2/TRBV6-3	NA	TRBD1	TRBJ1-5	CASSYTGTGGSLMQPQHF	TGTGCCAGCAGTTATACCGGGACAGGGGGATCCTTAATGCAGCCCCAGCATTTT
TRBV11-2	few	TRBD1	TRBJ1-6	CASSSGQGSYNSPLHF	TGTGCCAGCAGCTCAGGACAGGGCAGCTATAATTCACCCCTCCACTTT
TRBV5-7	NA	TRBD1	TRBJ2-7	CASRHGTGPYEQYF	TGTGCCAGCAGACATGGGACAGGGCCGTACGAGCAGTACTTC
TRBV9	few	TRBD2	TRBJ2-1	CASSVGVQGGLNEQFF	TGTGCCAGCAGCGTAGGTGTGCAGGGAGGGCTTAATGAGCAGTTCTTC
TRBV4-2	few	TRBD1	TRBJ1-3	CASSQTGVSSGNTIYF	TGTGCCAGCAGCCAGACAGGGGTTTCCTCTGGAAACACCATATATTTT
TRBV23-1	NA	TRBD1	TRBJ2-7	CASHDTDRGPTYEQYF	TGCGCCAGCCACGACACGGACAGGGGCCCCACCTACGAGCAGTACTTC
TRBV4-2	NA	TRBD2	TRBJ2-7	CASSQASVAGAYEQYF	TGTGCCAGCAGCCAAGCCTCGGTAGCGGGGGCCTACGAGCAGTACTTC
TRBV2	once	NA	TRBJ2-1	CASSVKGSYDQFF	TGTGCCAGCAGTGTGAAGGGGAGCTATGACCAGTTCTTC
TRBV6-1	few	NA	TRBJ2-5	CASSTPGEETQYF	TGTGCCAGCAGTACGCCAGGAGAAGAGACCCAGTACTTC
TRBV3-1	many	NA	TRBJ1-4	CASSHSSGGREKLFF	TGTGCCAGCAGCCATTCATCTGGGGGTAGGGAAAAACTGTTTTTT
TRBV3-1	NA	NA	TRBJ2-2	CASTPLTGSGELFF	TGTGCCAGCACCCCATTAACAGGGTCCGGGGAGCTGTTTTTT
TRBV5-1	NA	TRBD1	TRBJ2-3	CASSFGQGTTDTQYF	TGCGCCAGCAGCTTTGGACAGGGAACCACAGATACGCAGTATTTT
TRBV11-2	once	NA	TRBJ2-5	CASSSSAGSETQYF	TGTGCCAGCAGCTCCTCCGCTGGTTCGGAGACCCAGTACTTC
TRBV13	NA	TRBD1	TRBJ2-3	CASRPGTASTDTQYF	TGTGCCAGCAGGCCCGGGACAGCTAGCACAGATACGCAGTATTTT
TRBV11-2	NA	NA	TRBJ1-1	CASSLDQLTEAFF	TGTGCCAGCAGCTTAGACCAGCTCACTGAAGCTTTCTTT
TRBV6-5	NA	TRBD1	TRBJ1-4	CASSYFGTGLNEKLFF	TGTGCCAGCAGTTACTTTGGGACAGGACTTAATGAAAAACTGTTTTTT